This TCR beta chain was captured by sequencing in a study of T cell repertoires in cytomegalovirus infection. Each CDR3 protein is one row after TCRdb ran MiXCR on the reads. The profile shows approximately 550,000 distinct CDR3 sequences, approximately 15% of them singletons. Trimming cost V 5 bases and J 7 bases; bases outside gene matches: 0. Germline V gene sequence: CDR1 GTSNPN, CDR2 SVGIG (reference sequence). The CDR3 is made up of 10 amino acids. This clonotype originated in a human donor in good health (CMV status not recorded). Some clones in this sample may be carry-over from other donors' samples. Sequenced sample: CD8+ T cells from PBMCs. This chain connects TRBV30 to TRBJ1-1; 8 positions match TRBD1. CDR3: CAWGQGEAFF. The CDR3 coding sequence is TGTGCCTGGGGACAGGGTGAAGCTTTCTTT.